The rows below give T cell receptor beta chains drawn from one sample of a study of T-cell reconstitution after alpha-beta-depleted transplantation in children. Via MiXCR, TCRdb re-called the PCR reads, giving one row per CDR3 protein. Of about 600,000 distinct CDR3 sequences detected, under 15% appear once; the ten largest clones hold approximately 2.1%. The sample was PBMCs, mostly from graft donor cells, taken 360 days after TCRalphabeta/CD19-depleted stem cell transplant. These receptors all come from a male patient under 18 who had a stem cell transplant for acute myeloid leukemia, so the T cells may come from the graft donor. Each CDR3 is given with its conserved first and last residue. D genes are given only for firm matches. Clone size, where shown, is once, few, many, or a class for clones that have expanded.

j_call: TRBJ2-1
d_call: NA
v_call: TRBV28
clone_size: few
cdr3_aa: CASSDLSRLIYNEQFF
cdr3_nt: TGTGCCAGCAGTGACCTGAGCCGACTGATCTACAATGAGCAGTTCTTC

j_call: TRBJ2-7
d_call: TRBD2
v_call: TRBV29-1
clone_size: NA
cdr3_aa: CSVGLAGTGEQYF
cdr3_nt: TGCAGCGTTGGACTAGCGGGGACGGGAGAGCAGTACTTC

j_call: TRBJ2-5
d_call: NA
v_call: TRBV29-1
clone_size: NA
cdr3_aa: CSARPKETQYF
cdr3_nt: TGCAGCGCCAGACCTAAAGAGACCCAGTACTTC

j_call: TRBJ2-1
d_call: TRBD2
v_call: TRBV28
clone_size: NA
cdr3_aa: CASILRGDYNEQFF
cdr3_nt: TGTGCCAGCATCCTACGGGGGGACTACAATGAGCAGTTCTTC

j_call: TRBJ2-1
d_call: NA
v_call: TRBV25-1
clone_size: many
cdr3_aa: CASSEFQSPVYEQFF
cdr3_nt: TGTGCCAGCAGTGAATTCCAGAGTCCAGTCTATGAGCAGTTCTTC

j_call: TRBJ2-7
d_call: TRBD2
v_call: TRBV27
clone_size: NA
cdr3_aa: CASSLEGAGAYEQYF
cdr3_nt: TGTGCCAGCAGTTTGGAAGGGGCGGGGGCCTACGAGCAGTACTTC

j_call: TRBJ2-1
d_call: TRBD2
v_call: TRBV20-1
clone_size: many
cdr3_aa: CSAREPGLPRPSSYNEQFF
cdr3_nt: TGCAGTGCTAGAGAGCCGGGACTACCTAGGCCCAGCTCCTACAATGAGCAGTTCTTC

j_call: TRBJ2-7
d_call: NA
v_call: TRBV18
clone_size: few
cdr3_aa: CASSSPGSSSYEQYF
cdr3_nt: TGTGCCAGCTCATCCCCAGGGAGCTCATCCTACGAGCAGTACTTC

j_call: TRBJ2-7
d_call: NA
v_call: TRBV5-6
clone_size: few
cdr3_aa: CASSSTGRSWYEQYF
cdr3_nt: TGTGCCAGCAGCTCCACAGGGAGGTCGTGGTACGAGCAGTACTTC

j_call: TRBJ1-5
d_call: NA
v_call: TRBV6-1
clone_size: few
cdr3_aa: CASGRGTESGQPQHF
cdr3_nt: TGTGCCAGCGGCCGGGGAACGGAATCCGGCCAGCCCCAGCATTTT

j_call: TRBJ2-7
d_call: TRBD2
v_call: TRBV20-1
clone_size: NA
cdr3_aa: CSAAGRIIVGAHQKLAVHEQYF
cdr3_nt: TGCAGTGCTGCGGGTCGGATTATTGTCGGGGCCCATCAAAAACTAGCGGTTCACGAGCAGTACTTC

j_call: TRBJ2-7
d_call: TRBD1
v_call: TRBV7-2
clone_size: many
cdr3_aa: CASSLTGTGSYYEQYF
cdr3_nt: TGTGCCAGCAGCTTAACCGGGACAGGGAGTTACTACGAGCAGTACTTC

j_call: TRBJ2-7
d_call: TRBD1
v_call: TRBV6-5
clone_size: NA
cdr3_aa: CASSSSTGITQYF
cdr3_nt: TGTGCCAGCAGTTCCTCGACAGGGATCACGCAGTACTTC

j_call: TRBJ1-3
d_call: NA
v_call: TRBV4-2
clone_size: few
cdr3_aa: CASSQSASSGNTIYF
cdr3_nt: TGTGCCAGCAGCCAATCAGCGTCCTCTGGAAACACCATATATTTT

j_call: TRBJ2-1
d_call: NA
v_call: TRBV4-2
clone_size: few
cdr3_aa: CASSPNMDEQFF
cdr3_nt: TGTGCCAGCAGCCCCAACATGGATGAGCAGTTCTTC

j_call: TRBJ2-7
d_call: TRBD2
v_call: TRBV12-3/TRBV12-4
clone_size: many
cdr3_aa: CASSRTSGSYYEQYF
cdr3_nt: TGTGCCAGCAGCCGAACTAGCGGGTCTTACTACGAGCAGTACTTC

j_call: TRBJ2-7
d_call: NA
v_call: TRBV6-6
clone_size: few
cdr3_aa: CASSKTVTYEQYF
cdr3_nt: TGTGCCAGCAGCAAGACGGTTACCTACGAGCAGTACTTC

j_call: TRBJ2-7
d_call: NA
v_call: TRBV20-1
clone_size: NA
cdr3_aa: CSARGGIYYEQYF
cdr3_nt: TGCAGTGCTAGAGGGGGAATATACTACGAGCAGTACTTC

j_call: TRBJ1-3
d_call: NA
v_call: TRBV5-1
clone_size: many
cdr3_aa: CASSISHSSGNTIYF
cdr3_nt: TGCGCCAGCAGCATAAGCCACAGCTCTGGAAACACCATATATTTT

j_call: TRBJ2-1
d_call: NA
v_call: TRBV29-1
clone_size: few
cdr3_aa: CSSDGESSYNEQFF
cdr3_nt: TGCAGCTCGGACGGGGAGAGCTCCTACAATGAGCAGTTCTTC

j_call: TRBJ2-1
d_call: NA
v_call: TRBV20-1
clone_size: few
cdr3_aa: CSASEMTSYNEQFF
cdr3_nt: TGCAGTGCTAGTGAGATGACCTCCTACAATGAGCAGTTCTTC

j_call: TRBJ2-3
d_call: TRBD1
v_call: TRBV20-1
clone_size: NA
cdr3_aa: CSVVTSGQITDTQYF
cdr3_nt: TGCAGTGTCGTTACTTCGGGACAGATCACAGATACGCAGTATTTT

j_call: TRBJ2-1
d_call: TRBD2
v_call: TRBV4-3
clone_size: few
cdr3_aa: CASSHQREGRNEQFF
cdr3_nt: TGCGCCAGCAGCCATCAGCGGGAGGGCCGGAATGAGCAGTTCTTC

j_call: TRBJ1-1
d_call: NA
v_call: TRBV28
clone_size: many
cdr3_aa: CASRIPGPNTEAFF
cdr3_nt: TGTGCCAGCAGAATACCGGGACCGAACACTGAAGCTTTCTTT

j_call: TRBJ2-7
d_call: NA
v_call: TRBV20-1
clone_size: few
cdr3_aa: CSAGSQGWGTYEQYF
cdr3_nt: TGCAGTGCCGGCTCACAGGGCTGGGGTACCTACGAGCAGTACTTC

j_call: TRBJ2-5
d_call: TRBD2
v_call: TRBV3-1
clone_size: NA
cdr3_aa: CASSHWRERGTQYF
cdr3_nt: TGTGCCAGCAGCCACTGGCGGGAGAGAGGGACCCAGTACTTC

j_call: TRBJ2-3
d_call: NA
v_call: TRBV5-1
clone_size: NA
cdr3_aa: CASSLVVSPLVVPTQYF
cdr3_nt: TGCGCCAGCAGCTTGGTTGTGTCCCCTTTAGTTGTCCCTACGCAGTATTTT

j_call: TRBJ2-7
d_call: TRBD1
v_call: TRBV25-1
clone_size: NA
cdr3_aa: CASSELGTGEFEQYF
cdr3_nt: TGTGCCAGCAGTGAATTAGGGACAGGGGAATTCGAGCAGTACTTC

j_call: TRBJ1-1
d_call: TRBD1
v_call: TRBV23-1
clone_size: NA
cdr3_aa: CASDRGMRGTEAFF
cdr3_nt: TGCGCCAGCGACAGGGGAATGAGGGGCACTGAAGCTTTCTTT

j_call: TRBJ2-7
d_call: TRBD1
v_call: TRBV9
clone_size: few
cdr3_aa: CASSPRGLSLDEQYF
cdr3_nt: TGTGCCAGCAGCCCCAGGGGGTTGTCCTTGGACGAGCAGTACTTC

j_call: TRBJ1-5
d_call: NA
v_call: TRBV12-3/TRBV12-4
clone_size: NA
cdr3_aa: CASSFRGSNQPQHF
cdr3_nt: TGTGCCAGCAGTTTTCGGGGGAGCAATCAGCCCCAGCATTTT

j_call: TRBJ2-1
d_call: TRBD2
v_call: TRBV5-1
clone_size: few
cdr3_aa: CASSFNEIAGDYGEQFF
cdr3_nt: TGCGCCAGCAGCTTCAACGAAATAGCGGGAGATTACGGTGAGCAGTTCTTC

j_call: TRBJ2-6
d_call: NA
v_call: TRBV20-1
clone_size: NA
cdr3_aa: CSARPQANVLTF
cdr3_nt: TGCAGTGCTAGACCCCAGGCCAACGTCCTGACTTTC

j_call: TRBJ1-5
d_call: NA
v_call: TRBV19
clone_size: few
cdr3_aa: CASTDYSNQPQHF
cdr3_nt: TGTGCCAGTACTGATTATAGCAATCAGCCCCAGCATTTT

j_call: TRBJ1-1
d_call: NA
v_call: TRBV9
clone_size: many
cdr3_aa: CASSTGGGTEAFF
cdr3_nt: TGTGCCAGCAGCACTGGCGGGGGGACTGAAGCTTTCTTT

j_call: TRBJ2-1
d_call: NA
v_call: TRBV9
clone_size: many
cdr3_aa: CASSAPYPSDWPNEQFF
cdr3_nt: TGTGCCAGCAGCGCCCCATACCCCTCTGACTGGCCCAATGAGCAGTTCTTC

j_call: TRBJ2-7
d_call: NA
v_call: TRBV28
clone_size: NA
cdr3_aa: CASSPLVHEQYF
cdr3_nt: TGTGCCAGCAGTCCCCTGGTCCACGAGCAGTACTTC

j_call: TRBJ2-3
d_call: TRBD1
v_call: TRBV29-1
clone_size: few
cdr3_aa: CSALQGAHTDTQYF
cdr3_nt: TGCAGCGCATTACAGGGGGCCCACACAGATACGCAGTATTTT

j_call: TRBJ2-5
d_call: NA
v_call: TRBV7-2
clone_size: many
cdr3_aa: CASSQLGTQYF
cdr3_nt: TGTGCCAGCAGCCAACTAGGGACCCAGTACTTC

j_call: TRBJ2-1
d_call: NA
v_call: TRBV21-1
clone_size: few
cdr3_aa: CASSVQGAYLPHNEQFF
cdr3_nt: TGTGCCAGCAGCGTGCAGGGGGCCTACCTCCCCCACAATGAGCAGTTCTTC

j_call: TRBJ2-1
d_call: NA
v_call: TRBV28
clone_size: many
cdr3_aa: CASPGPQSSYNEQFF
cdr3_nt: TGTGCCAGCCCTGGCCCACAGAGCTCCTACAATGAGCAGTTCTTC

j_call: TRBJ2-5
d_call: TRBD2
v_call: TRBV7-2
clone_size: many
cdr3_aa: CASTSIAGVETQYF
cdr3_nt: TGTGCCAGCACGTCCATAGCGGGAGTTGAGACCCAGTACTTC

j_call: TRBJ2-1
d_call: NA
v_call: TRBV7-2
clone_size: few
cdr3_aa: CASSLEAVGYNEQFF
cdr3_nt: TGTGCCAGCAGCTTAGAAGCGGTAGGCTACAATGAGCAGTTCTTC

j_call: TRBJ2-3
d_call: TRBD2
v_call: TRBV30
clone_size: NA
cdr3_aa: CAWSIWPSGSVGSTDTQYF
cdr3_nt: TGTGCCTGGAGCATTTGGCCCAGCGGGAGTGTGGGCAGCACAGATACGCAGTATTTT

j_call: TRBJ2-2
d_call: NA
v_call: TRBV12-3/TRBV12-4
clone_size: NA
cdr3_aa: CASGRETGRENTGELFF
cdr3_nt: TGTGCCAGCGGAAGGGAGACAGGGAGGGAGAACACCGGGGAGCTGTTTTTT

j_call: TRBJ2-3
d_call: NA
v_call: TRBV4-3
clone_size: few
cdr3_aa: CASSSRGAVFTDTQYF
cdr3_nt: TGCGCCAGCAGCTCCAGGGGGGCAGTCTTCACAGATACGCAGTATTTT

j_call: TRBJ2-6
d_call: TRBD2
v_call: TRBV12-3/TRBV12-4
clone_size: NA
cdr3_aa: CASSQGLAGVKRSGANVLTF
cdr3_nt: TGTGCCAGCAGCCAGGGACTAGCGGGAGTGAAAAGGTCCGGGGCCAACGTCCTGACTTTC

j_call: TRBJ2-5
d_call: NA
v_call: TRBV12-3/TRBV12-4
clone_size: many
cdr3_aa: CASSFQGLVETQYF
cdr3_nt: TGTGCCAGCAGTTTTCAGGGGCTTGTGGAGACCCAGTACTTC

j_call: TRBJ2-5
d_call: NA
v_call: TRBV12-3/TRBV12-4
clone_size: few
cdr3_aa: CASSPTVYSGETQYF
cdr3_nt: TGTGCCAGCAGTCCTACTGTTTACAGTGGGGAGACCCAGTACTTC

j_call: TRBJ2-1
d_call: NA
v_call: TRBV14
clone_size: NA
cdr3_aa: CASLSGLFEQFF
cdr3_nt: TGTGCCAGCTTATCGGGGCTCTTTGAGCAGTTCTTC

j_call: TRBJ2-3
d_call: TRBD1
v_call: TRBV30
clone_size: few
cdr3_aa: CASTEGQPTDTQYF
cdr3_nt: TGTGCCTCCACTGAGGGACAGCCCACAGATACGCAGTATTTT

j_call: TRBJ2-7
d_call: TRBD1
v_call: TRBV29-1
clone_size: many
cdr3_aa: CSVGQGSSYEQYF
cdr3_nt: TGCAGCGTGGGACAGGGGAGCTCCTACGAGCAGTACTTC

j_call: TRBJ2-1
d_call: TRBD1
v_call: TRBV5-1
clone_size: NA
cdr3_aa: CASSTFRGRVTEQFF
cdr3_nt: TGCGCCAGCAGCACATTCAGGGGGCGCGTGACTGAGCAGTTCTTC

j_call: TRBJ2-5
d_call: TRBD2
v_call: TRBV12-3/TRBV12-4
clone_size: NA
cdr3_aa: CASRPGLAGVGETQYF
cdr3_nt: TGTGCCAGCAGGCCGGGACTAGCGGGAGTAGGAGAGACCCAGTACTTC

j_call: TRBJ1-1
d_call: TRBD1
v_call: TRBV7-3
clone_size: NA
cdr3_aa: CASSSGTEIEAFF
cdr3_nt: TGTGCCAGCAGCTCCGGGACAGAGATTGAAGCTTTCTTT

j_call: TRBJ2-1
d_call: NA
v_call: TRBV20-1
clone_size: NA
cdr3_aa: CRPTKGLDSNEQFF
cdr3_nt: TGCAGACCTACTAAAGGGCTAGATAGCAATGAGCAGTTCTTC

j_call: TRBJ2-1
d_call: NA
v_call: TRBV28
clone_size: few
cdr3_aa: CASTESQDEQFF
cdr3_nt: TGTGCCAGCACCGAGTCTCAGGATGAGCAGTTCTTC

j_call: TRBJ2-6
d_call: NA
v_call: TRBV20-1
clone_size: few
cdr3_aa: CSAKPGTGANVLTF
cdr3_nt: TGCAGTGCCAAACCCGGGACTGGGGCCAACGTCCTGACTTTC

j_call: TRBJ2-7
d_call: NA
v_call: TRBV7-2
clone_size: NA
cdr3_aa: CATSDNRHRYEQYF
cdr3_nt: TGTGCCACCTCTGATAACCGACATAGGTACGAGCAGTACTTC

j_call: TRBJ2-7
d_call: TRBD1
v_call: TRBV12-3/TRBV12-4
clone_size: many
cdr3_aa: CASSTGTGAYEQYF
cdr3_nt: TGTGCCAGCAGTACCGGGACAGGGGCCTACGAGCAGTACTTC